The T cell receptor (beta chain) described here comes from a study of tumor-infiltrating lymphocytes in oesophageal squamous cell carcinoma. TCRdb re-called the PCR reads with MiXCR, one entry per CDR3 protein. The repertoire includes about 21,000 distinct CDR3 sequences, around two fifths of them detected once, and roughly two fifths sits in the top ten. This clonotype was detected only once. This CDR3 spans 13 amino acids. Germline V gene lookup returns CDR1 SGHTA and CDR2 FQGNSA. The germline V and J ends were trimmed by 3 bases and 4 bases, with 7 bases remaining between them. V gene TRBV7-2 combines with J gene TRBJ2-1; D not resolved. This receptor was obtained from a male donor with esophageal squamous cell carcinoma. The sequenced sample was esophageal tumor tissue. The CDR3, as DNA: TGTGCCAGCAGCTTGGACGGTTACAATGAGCAGTTCTTC. Translation: CASSLDGYNEQFF.